Listed here are 10 T cell receptor beta chains from one sample, sequenced in a study of monozygotic twins with inflammatory bowel disease (dated by TCRdb to the late 2010s). Library generation was performed with 5' RACE. Sequencing was carried out with an Illumina HiSeq 2500. Once TCRdb had reprocessed the reads, it stored one entry per CDR3 protein sequence and supplied no DNA. The sample's table covers some 400,000 distinct CDR3 sequences. The leading ten clones occupy approximately 2.4% of the sample. The sample was blood. Receptors originate from a human donor with ulcerative colitis or Crohn's disease, or a healthy co-twin of an affected twin (not recorded which).

The chain links TRBV7-9 to TRBJ1-6. This CDR3 is 14 amino acids long. Germline V gene data show CDR1 as SEHNR and CDR2 as FQNEAQ (reference sequence). CDR3 sequence reads: CASSLDSTYSPLHF.

The chain links TRBV6-1 to TRBJ1-5; without DNA, the TCRdb call of TRBD1 cannot be checked. The length of the CDR3 is 15 residues. CDR1 and CDR2 from the germline V gene are MNHNS and SASEGT. The CDR3 sequence is CASSPHRDLNQPQHF.

The chain joins TRBV10-3 to TRBJ1-5. The CDR3 is 17 residues long. Germline V gives CDR1 ENHRY, CDR2 SYGVKD. This CDR3 is CAISEFPLAALGQPQHF.

V usage is TRBV5-1 and J usage is TRBJ2-3; TCRdb proposes TRBD2, but this gene call is untestable without DNA. The CDR3 is 14 amino acids. CDR1 is SGHRS and CDR2 is YFSETQ in the germline V gene. The CDR3 loop is CASSPGVAGVTQYF.

This chain links TRBV2 with TRBJ1-6; TCRdb's D call of TRBD1 is untestable without DNA. CDR1 SNHLY and CDR2 FYNNEI come from the germline V gene. The CDR3 extends over 13 amino acids. The CDR3 spells CASAPGKGSPLHF.

This chain joins TRBV5-6 and TRBJ2-3; TCRdb's D gene call, TRBD2, goes unchecked for lack of DNA. Per germline, CDR1 SGHDT and CDR2 YYEEEE. The CDR3 covers 17 residues. The chain's CDR3 is CASSLPRGLEMTDTQYF.

The chain has TRBV12-3 or TRBV12-4 and TRBJ2-7. CDR3 size: 15 residues. CDR3 protein: CASSFDGLGSYEQYF.

The rearrangement joins TRBV7-9 to TRBJ2-2. Germline V gives CDR1 SEHNR, CDR2 FQNEAQ (reference sequence). This CDR3 is built from 16 residues. This chain's CDR3 is CASSPISWPRPGELFF.

The chain employs TRBV5-1 and TRBJ1-6; the D call of TRBD1 rests on TCRdb alone, since no DNA is present to check it. Germline-derived CDR1 and CDR2 are SGHRS and YFSETQ. CDR3 length: 16 residues. The CDR3 region is CSSSPIQAGRNSPLHF.

This chain uses TRBV5-5 with TRBJ2-6. The CDR3 has 16 residues. Germline CDR1 SGHKS, CDR2 YYEKEE (reference sequence). The CDR3 spells CASSSPSRAGANVLTF.